This is a list of T cell receptor beta chains from one sample in a study of cytomegalovirus exposure and HLA in healthy donors. The method was immunoSEQ multiplex PCR; TCRdb's version includes in-frame clones alone and lacks a portion of them. Listed are just over 150,000 clones; approximately 2.3% falls within the top ten. The sequenced sample was PBMCs. These receptors were collected from a man aged 25-40 years in good health and CMV-seronegative. Both conserved end residues are part of each CDR3. D genes are given only for firm matches.

TRBV2	TRBJ1-3	.	TGTGCCAGCAGTGAAACAGGGAACGCCGGAAACACCATATATTTT	CASSETGNAGNTIYF
TRBV6-5	TRBJ1-1	TRBD1	TGTGCCAGCAGTTACCAGGGGGCGATGAACACTGAAGCTTTCTTT	CASSYQGAMNTEAFF
TRBV4-1	TRBJ1-5	.	TGCGCCAGCAGCCATCCATCGGGTAATCAGCCCCAGCATTTT	CASSHPSGNQPQHF
TRBV5-5	TRBJ1-4	.	TGTGCCAGCAGCTTGTATACAGGGCTGGAAAAACTGTTTTTT	CASSLYTGLEKLFF
TRBV27	TRBJ2-7	TRBD2	TGTGCCAGCAGTTCGGCGGGAGGTACCTACGAGCAGTACTTC	CASSSAGGTYEQYF
TRBV7-8	TRBJ2-5	.	TGTGCCAGCAGCTTAGACAGGAGAGAGACCCAGTACTTC	CASSLDRRETQYF
TRBV7-2	TRBJ2-6	.	TGTGCCAGCAGCCCACCCGGGTCCAGCTCTGGGGCCAACGTCCTGACTTTC	CASSPPGSSSGANVLTF
TRBV2	TRBJ2-7	TRBD2	TGTGCCAGCAGAGGGGACTACTACGAGCAGTACTTC	CASRGDYYEQYF
TRBV29-1	TRBJ2-7	TRBD1	TGCAGCGTGGGCCCGGGACAGGGCTACGAGCAGTACTTC	CSVGPGQGYEQYF
TRBV6-6	TRBJ1-3	TRBD1	TGTGCCAGCTGTCGACAGGGACTCTCTGGAAACACCATATATTTT	CASCRQGLSGNTIYF
TRBV5-6	TRBJ2-2	TRBD1	TGTGCCAGCAGCTTCCGGGACAGGGAATATGGGGAGCTGTTTTTT	CASSFRDREYGELFF
TRBV7-2	TRBJ2-1	.	TGTGCCAGCAGCTTGGCGGGGGCCACATATCGCAATGAGCAGTTCTTC	CASSLAGATYRNEQFF
TRBV27	TRBJ2-2	.	TGTGCCAGCAGTTTACCCTCTGGGGGCGTGAGCACCGGGGAGCTGTTTTTT	CASSLPSGGVSTGELFF
TRBV5-1	TRBJ2-2	.	TGCGCCAGCAGCTTGCTAGCGAACACCGGGGAGCTGTTTTTT	CASSLLANTGELFF
TRBV5-4	TRBJ1-2	.	TGTGCCAGCAGCTCCCTGGGCTTCCTGAATGGCTACACCTTC	CASSSLGFLNGYTF
TRBV6-1	TRBJ1-2	.	TGTGCCAGCAGCGCTATACAGGGAACCCACTATGGCTACACCTTC	CASSAIQGTHYGYTF
TRBV5-1	TRBJ2-7	.	TGCGCCAGCAGCTTGGAATCTGTTTCCTACGAGCAGTACTTC	CASSLESVSYEQYF
TRBV6-5	TRBJ2-5	TRBD2	TGTGCCAGCAGTTTCACAGCGGGAGGGCCTCGGAAGACCCAGTACTTC	CASSFTAGGPRKTQYF
TRBV5-4	TRBJ2-1	TRBD1	TGTGCCACCTCCCCGGGACAGGGTTACAATGAGCAGTTCTTC	CATSPGQGYNEQFF
TRBV6-1	TRBJ1-2	TRBD1	TGTGCCAGCACGTCGCGGGACAGAGCTAACTATGGCTACACCTTC	CASTSRDRANYGYTF
TRBV7-3	TRBJ1-1	.	TGTGCCAGCAGCTCTACCAACACTGAAGCTTTCTTT	CASSSTNTEAFF
TRBV11-2	TRBJ2-1	.	TGTGCCAGCAGCTGGCGGGACTCTCTGTCATGGCAGTTCTTC	CASSWRDSLSWQFF
TRBV2	TRBJ2-6	TRBD1	TGTGCCAGCAGAGAAACAGGGGTCAGGTCCGGGGCCAACGTCCTGACTTTC	CASRETGVRSGANVLTF
TRBV5-1	TRBJ2-7	TRBD2	TGCGCCAGCAGCTTAATGTCCCGCAGCGGGAGGGCTGAGCAGTACTTC	CASSLMSRSGRAEQYF
TRBV15	TRBJ2-1	TRBD2	TGTGCCACCAGCACCTCACATAGCGGGAGTGGGGCCAATGAGCAGTTCTTC	CATSTSHSGSGANEQFF
TRBV4-2	TRBJ2-7	TRBD2	TGTGCCAGCAGCCAAGATCGGAGTAGCGGGAGCGACGAGCAGTACTTC	CASSQDRSSGSDEQYF
TRBV19	TRBJ2-1	.	TGTGCCAGTAGTATGACGACCGGGATTCCCTTAGTGGAGTTCTTC	CASSMTTGIPLVEFF
TRBV14	TRBJ1-5	.	TGTGCCAGCAGCCTAGAAAGGGGGCAGCCCCAGCATTTT	CASSLERGQPQHF
TRBV18	TRBJ2-3	.	TGTGCCAGCTCACAAATGACTGTTAGCACAGATACGCAGTATTTT	CASSQMTVSTDTQYF
TRBV19	TRBJ2-7	.	TGTGCCAGTAGTATCTCCAGGGGCTCCGCACCCTACGAGCAGTACTTC	CASSISRGSAPYEQYF
TRBV6-5	TRBJ1-3	.	TGTGCCAGCAGTTACACAGGGAGTGGAAACACCATATATTTT	CASSYTGSGNTIYF
TRBV9	TRBJ1-2	.	TGTGCCAGCAGCCGAGGGTCCCCTCCCACCGTTTATGGCTACACCTTC	CASSRGSPPTVYGYTF
TRBV30	TRBJ2-5	.	TGTGCCTGGACTAACAGGGTTTTAGAGACCCAGTACTTC	CAWTNRVLETQYF
TRBV5-1	TRBJ2-5	.	TGCGCCAGCAGCTTGGGAAGGGGGAAGGAGCAGTACTTC	CASSLGRGKEQYF
TRBV28	TRBJ1-3	TRBD1	TGTGCCAGCAGTACCGTGGGACAGGGAAGAAACACCATATATTTT	CASSTVGQGRNTIYF
TRBV28	TRBJ2-1	TRBD2	TGTGCCAGCAGTTCTCTAGCGGCATCCTACAATGAGCAGTTCTTC	CASSSLAASYNEQFF
TRBV9	TRBJ2-1	TRBD1	TGTGCCAGCCTCCCGAGGACAGGGTCCTACAATGAGCAGTTCTTC	CASLPRTGSYNEQFF
TRBV9	TRBJ2-2	.	TGTGCCAGCAGCCCGGGACTCACCGGGGAGCTGTTTTTT	CASSPGLTGELFF
TRBV2	TRBJ2-7	.	TGTGCCAGCAGTTCCATACCGGGAACTGACTCCTACGAGCAGTACTTC	CASSSIPGTDSYEQYF
TRBV5-1	TRBJ2-1	TRBD2	TGCGCCAGCAGCCTTATGAGCGGGGCCTACAATGAGCAGTTCTTC	CASSLMSGAYNEQFF
TRBV19	TRBJ2-1	.	TGTGCCAGTAGTAGAGGACACATAATTGAGCAGTTCTTC	CASSRGHIIEQFF
TRBV5-1	TRBJ2-3	TRBD2	TGCGCCAGCAGCTGGGGACTAGCGGACACAGATACGCAGTATTTT	CASSWGLADTDTQYF
TRBV27	TRBJ1-1	.	TGTGCCAGCAGTGACAGAAACACTGAAGCTTTCTTT	CASSDRNTEAFF
TRBV28	TRBJ2-7	.	TGTGCCAGCAGTCAACCAGCGGCTAGCTCCTACGAGCAGTACTTC	CASSQPAASSYEQYF
TRBV7-9	TRBJ2-7	TRBD1	TGTGCCAGCAGCCCCCCGGACAGGGCCTCCTACGAGCAGTACTTC	CASSPPDRASYEQYF
TRBV6-1	TRBJ2-2	.	TGTGCCAGCAGTGAAGGCTGGGAGACCGGGGAGCTGTTTTTT	CASSEGWETGELFF
TRBV18	TRBJ2-3	TRBD2	TGTGCCAGCTCACCGCCTAGCGGGAGGGCCACAGATACGCAGTATTTT	CASSPPSGRATDTQYF
TRBV5-1	TRBJ1-2	.	TGCGCCAGCAGCTTGGAAAACCCAGGGCCCCCCTATGGCTACACCTTC	CASSLENPGPPYGYTF
TRBV7-7	TRBJ2-1	.	TGTGCCAGCAGTTTGCGTACGGGGGTCTCCTACAATGAGCAGTTCTTC	CASSLRTGVSYNEQFF